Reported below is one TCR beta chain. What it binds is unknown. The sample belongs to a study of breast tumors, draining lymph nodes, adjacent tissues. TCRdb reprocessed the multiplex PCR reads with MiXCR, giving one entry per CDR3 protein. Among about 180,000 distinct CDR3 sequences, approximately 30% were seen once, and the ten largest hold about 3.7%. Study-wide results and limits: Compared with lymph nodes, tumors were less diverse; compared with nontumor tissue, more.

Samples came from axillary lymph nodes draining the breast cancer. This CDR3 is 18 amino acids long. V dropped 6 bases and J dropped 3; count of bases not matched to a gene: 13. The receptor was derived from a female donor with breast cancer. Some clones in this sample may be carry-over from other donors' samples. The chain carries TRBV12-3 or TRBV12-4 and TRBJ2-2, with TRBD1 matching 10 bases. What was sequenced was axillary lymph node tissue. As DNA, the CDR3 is TGTGCCAGCAGCGCCCGGGACAGGGGCTATGGCTACACCGGGGAGCTGTTTTTT. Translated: CASSARDRGYGYTGELFF.